This T cell receptor (beta chain) was captured by sequencing in a study of neurological immune-mediated disorders. The cDNA was synthesized by 5'RACE incorporating 10-nucleotide random UMIs. Using its own MiXCR run on the 5' RACE reads, TCRdb lists one record per CDR3 protein. Of 50,000 to 70,000 distinct CDR3 sequences in the sample, 2% to 3% are singletons; the top ten hold under 4%. Trimming shortened V by 0 bases and J by 1 base, and 2 bases separated the two germline ends. CDR3 length equals 13 residues. Germline V gene lookup returns CDR1 SGHTS and CDR2 YDEGEE. Overall study results and limits: Any association between clinical or MRI features and the multiple sclerosis repertoire cluster was absent. Private repertoires in all groups were suggested by the absence of shared CDR3 amino acid sequences among expanded clones across subjects.

This clonotype was detected ten times or more. What it recognizes is unknown. Material: PBMCs. The sequence derives from a man aged 50-60 years with multiple sclerosis. The V gene is TRBV5-8, the J gene TRBJ1-5; D not resolved. For the CDR3, the DNA is TGTGCCAGCAGCTTGGACAGCAATCAGCCCCAGCATTTT. Translation gives CASSLDSNQPQHF.